This T cell receptor (beta chain) comes out of a study of blood T cells in healthy people across ages. The CDR3 spans 14 residues. Germline V CDR1 and CDR2: LGHNA, YSLEER. Together with a sample-barcoded 5' primer, a J-beta primer mix was included in a second PCR lasting about 6 to 11 cycles. Using its own MiXCR run on the 5' RACE reads, TCRdb lists one record per CDR3 protein. The sample contains about 620,000 distinct CDR3 sequences, 20% to 25% of which appear only once. This clonotype was detected only a few times. The J gene is TRBJ2-5, the V gene TRBV4-3; D unresolved. The J call is uncertain, as TRBJ2-7 better fits the DNA end. This receptor was obtained from a man aged 65-85 years in good health. Sequencing input: blood. In nucleotides, the CDR3 is TGCGCCAGCAGCCAAGATAAAGGGACCTACGAGCAGTACTTC. Its protein is CASSQDKGTYEQYF.